A single sample is the source of the 21 T cell receptor beta chains below, sequenced in a study of response to subunit inactivated influenza vaccine. TCRdb independently ran MiXCR on the RT-PCR reads; one entry per CDR3 protein. The table includes more than 200,000 distinct CDR3 sequences, 12% detected once. Material: non-naive T cells sorted from PBMCs, obtained around 14 days before vaccination. These receptors all stem from a man in his fifties who received an inactivated influenza vaccine.

This clonotype showed up many times. The chain has TRBV7-2 and TRBJ2-1; a possible D gene is TRBD1 (5 bases). V lost 0 bases and J 7 bases, leaving 19 bases between the germline ends. Germline CDR1 SGHTA, CDR2 FQGNSA. This CDR3 comprises 17 residues. The CDR3 DNA follows: TGTGCCAGCAGCTTAGCTCGGTCAGGGCGCCTGGGTAATGAGCAGTTCTTC. Its translation is CASSLARSGRLGNEQFF.

This chain's CDR3 is CSAPGLRVHEQYF. In DNA form, the CDR3 reads TGCAGTGCCCCGGGACTACGGGTCCACGAGCAGTACTTC. The chain is built from TRBV20-1 and TRBJ2-7, with 7 nucleotides matching TRBD2. V trimming: 6 bases; J trimming: 5 bases; junction bases outside the gene matches: 10. There are 13 residues in the CDR3. Germline V gene data show CDR1 as DFQATT and CDR2 as SNEGSKA (reference sequence).

In the case of this clonotype: An end of the junction differs from the germline gene, which may be a read error. V gene TRBV7-7 combines with J gene TRBJ1-4; the D gene is possibly TRBD1 (6 bases). Germline V gene sequence: CDR1 SSHAT, CDR2 FNYEAQ (reference sequence). This CDR3 has 15 amino acids. Written as DNA, the CDR3 is TGTGCTAGCAGCCCCGGACAGACAACTAATGAAAAACTGTTTTTT. It translates to CASSPGQTTNEKLFF.

Concerning this clonotype: A read error may be the cause here, since a much bigger clone is one base away. The rearrangement uses TRBV15 and TRBJ2-1; the D is unclear. Trimming removed 7 bases at V and 7 bases at J, with 17 bases between. The germline V gene encodes CDR1 LNHNV and CDR2 YYDKDF (reference sequence). There are 14 residues in the CDR3. In DNA form, the CDR3 reads TGTGCCACCAATAAAGGGCATTTCGAGAATGAGCAGTTCTTC. It codes for CATNKGHFENEQFF.

The CDR3 DNA follows: TGTGCCAGCAGTTCCCTAGGGGTTGAGCAGCCCCAGCATTTT. Protein: CASSSLGVEQPQHF. The chain uses TRBV6-2 or TRBV6-3 and TRBJ1-5; D perhaps matches TRBD1 (5 bases). Germline values: CDR1 MNHEY, CDR2 SVGEGT. This CDR3 is 14 amino acids long. Deletions cut 4 bases from V and 7 bases from J, with 14 bases between.

This clonotype came up many times. The chain is built from TRBV10-3 and TRBJ2-2, with 8 bases identical to TRBD2. The CDR3 spans 15 residues. Per germline, CDR1 ENHRY and CDR2 SYGVKD. V trimming: 10 bases; J trimming: 2 bases; junction bases outside the gene matches: 9. This chain's CDR3 is CATGGVGLNTGELFF. In DNA form, the CDR3 reads TGTGCCACCGGGGGGGTTGGACTAAACACCGGGGAGCTGTTTTTT.

The chain recombines TRBV6-1 with TRBJ2-3, with D perhaps TRBD1 (8 bases). This CDR3 comprises 18 residues. Germline loops: CDR1 MNHNS, CDR2 SASEGT. Between the trimmed V and J ends, which lost 7 bases and 2 bases, there was a span of 25 bases. This chain's CDR3 is CASIPPRSGTGNTDTQYF. CDR3 bases: TGTGCCAGCATTCCCCCCAGGAGCGGGACAGGAAACACAGATACGCAGTATTTT.

This clonotype occurred many times. The rearrangement links TRBV12-3 or TRBV12-4 to TRBJ2-3, with 11 bases fitting TRBD2. The CDR3 has 15 amino acids. V was clipped by 6 bases and J by 6 bases; unmatched bases: 8. The CDR3 DNA sequence: TGTGCCAGCAGGGGCACTAGCGGGGGCGGGGATACGCAGTATTTT. Translating gives CASRGTSGGGDTQYF.

This clonotype showed up many times. The chain carries TRBV7-2 and TRBJ2-2, with TRBD2 identical over 10 bases. The CDR3 has 15 amino acids. J was trimmed by 4 bases and V by 5 bases; bases with no gene match: 4. Per germline, CDR1 SGHTA and CDR2 FQGNSA. CDR3 nucleotides: TGTGCCAGCAGCCCCCTAGCGGGAGTCACCGGGGAGCTGTTTTTT. Translated: CASSPLAGVTGELFF.

This chain uses TRBV7-8 with TRBJ2-1; TRBD2 matches at 7 bases. Germline assignment: CDR1 SGHVS and CDR2 FQNEAQ. The CDR3 consists of 16 residues. V lost 5 bases to trimming and J lost 2 bases; unmatched junction nucleotides: 9. For the CDR3, the DNA is TGTGCCAGCAGCCCCATTGTGAGCGGGGCCTACAATGAGCAGTTCTTC. Encoded protein: CASSPIVSGAYNEQFF.

The chain is built from TRBV6-5 and TRBJ2-7; the D is unclear. Germline V gives CDR1 MNHEY, CDR2 SVGAGI. V lost 0 bases to trimming and J lost 1 base, with 4 bases between them. This CDR3 region has 13 residues. As DNA, the CDR3 is TGTGCCAGCAGTTACTCTCCGTCCTACGAGCAGTACTTC. It yields the protein CASSYSPSYEQYF.

In regard to this clonotype: A read error may explain this, as a much larger clone is one base away. The chain couples TRBV20-1 to TRBJ2-3; weak D call: TRBD2 (5 bases). This CDR3 has 13 amino acids. Trimming stripped 5 bases from V and 3 bases from J, with 12 bases between. The germline V gene encodes CDR1 DFQATT and CDR2 SNEGSKA (reference sequence). DNA of the CDR3: TGCAGTGCTGGGGAGCCCGGGACAGATACGCAGTATTTT. Protein product: CSAGEPGTDTQYF.

This clonotype was seen ten or more times. This CDR3 is CASSLSLAGTSTDTQYF. The CDR3 DNA sequence: TGTGCCAGCAGTTTAAGCCTAGCGGGGACATCCACAGATACGCAGTATTTT. The rearrangement uses TRBV28 and TRBJ2-3, with 9 bases matching TRBD2. Germline lookup yields CDR1 MDHEN and CDR2 SYDVKM. The length of the CDR3 is 17 residues. V shed 2 bases and J 2 bases; nucleotides not matched to a gene: 8.

This clonotype was counted only a few times. CDR3 coding DNA: TGCAGTGCCCTTAGCGGGAGCTACAATGAGCAGTTCTTC. Translated, it gives CSALSGSYNEQFF. The chain couples TRBV20-1 to TRBJ2-1; TRBD2 matches 9 bases. The length of the CDR3 is 13 residues. After removal of 6 bases from V and 3 bases from J, the junction contained 3 bases not matched to a gene. Germline assignment: CDR1 DFQATT and CDR2 SNEGSKA (reference sequence).

The chain joins TRBV6-2 or TRBV6-3 to TRBJ2-5; 7 nucleotides match TRBD1. Germline V gene data show CDR1 as MNHEY and CDR2 as SVGEGT. The CDR3 has 14 residues. J gave up 6 bases and V 4 bases, and 8 bases lay outside the gene matches. The CDR3: CASSLGGGGKTQYF. In nucleotides, the CDR3 is TGTGCCAGCAGTTTAGGGGGCGGAGGAAAGACCCAGTACTTC.

This clonotype has just a few counts. The genes are TRBV5-1 and TRBJ2-5; 11 bases align to TRBD1. Germline assignment: CDR1 SGHRS and CDR2 YFSETQ. This CDR3 spans 15 amino acids. The V and J ends lost 4 bases and 5 bases, in that order; junction bases with no gene match: 7. The CDR3 nucleotides read TGCGCCAGCAGCATAGGACAGGGGGCGCATGAGACCCAGTACTTC. This sequence encodes CASSIGQGAHETQYF.

A note on this clonotype: One base away lies a much larger clone, so this may be a sequencing read error. The CDR3 here is CAIRTTSFESNSEQFF. CDR3 in DNA: TGTGCCATCAGGACGACTAGTTTTGAGTCCAACAGTGAGCAGTTCTTC. This chain joins TRBV10-3 and TRBJ2-1, with D possibly matching TRBD2 (6 bases). Germline CDR1 is ENHRY and CDR2 is SYGVKD. The CDR3 totals 16 residues. Trimming shortened V by 6 bases and J by 9 bases, and 24 bases separated the two germline ends.

V usage is TRBV6-1 and J usage is TRBJ2-1; 8 bases match TRBD1. CDR3 length: 14 amino acids. The V and J ends lost 5 bases and 7 bases, in that order; junction bases with no gene match: 7. Looked up from germline, CDR1 is MNHNS and CDR2 is SASEGT. The CDR3: CASSHTGGRNEQFF. The CDR3 DNA follows: TGTGCCAGCAGTCATACAGGGGGGAGAAATGAGCAGTTCTTC.

In this sample, this clonotype turned up many times. The gene calls are TRBV5-6 and TRBJ1-1; the D gene is possibly TRBD1 (5 bases). The CDR3 has 18 residues. V lost 3 bases to trimming and J lost 0 bases, with 21 bases between them. Germline CDR1 is SGHDT and CDR2 is YYEEEE. The CDR3 nucleotides are TGTGCCAGCAGCTCATTACTACAGGTAGGCGGCTTGAACACTGAAGCTTTCTTT. Translating it yields CASSSLLQVGGLNTEAFF.

This clonotype was detected a few times. J is TRBJ2-3 and V is TRBV28, with D perhaps being TRBD1 or TRBD2 (5 bases each). Trimming left V 8 bases short and J 4 bases short, with 19 bases between. CDR3 size: 15 residues. In germline, CDR1 is MDHEN, CDR2 SYDVKM. CDR3 sequence reads: CASRLRGPRPDTQYF. The CDR3 DNA reads as TGTGCCAGCCGACTTCGGGGCCCAAGGCCAGATACGCAGTATTTT.

Concerning this clonotype itself: This may come from a read error, since a much larger clone is one base off. The DNA for the CDR3 is TGCAGTGCTACCGGGACAGGGGGCGCAGATACGCAGTATTTT. The encoded protein is CSATGTGGADTQYF. The chain is built from TRBV20-1 and TRBJ2-3; TRBD1 matches at 12 bases. J lost 4 bases, V lost 4 bases, and 3 bases had no gene match. The germline CDR1 and CDR2 sequences are DFQATT and SNEGSKA (reference sequence). CDR3 length: 14 amino acids.